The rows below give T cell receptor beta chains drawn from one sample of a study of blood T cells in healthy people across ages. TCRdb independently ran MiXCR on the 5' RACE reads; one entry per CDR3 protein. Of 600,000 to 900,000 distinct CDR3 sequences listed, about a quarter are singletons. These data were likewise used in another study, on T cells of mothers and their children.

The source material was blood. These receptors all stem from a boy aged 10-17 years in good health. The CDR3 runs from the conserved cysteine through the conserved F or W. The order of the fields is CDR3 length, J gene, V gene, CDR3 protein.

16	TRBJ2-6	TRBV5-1	CASSLRASLGANVLTF
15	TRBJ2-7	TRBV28	CASRIGGLAGYEQYF
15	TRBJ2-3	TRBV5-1	CASSLGTTMTDTQYF
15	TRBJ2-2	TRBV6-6	CASSSGGDVTGELFF
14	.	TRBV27	CAVAPLPVINEQFF
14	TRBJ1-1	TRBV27	CASSEFRTPFEAFF
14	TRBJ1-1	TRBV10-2	CASSGAGGRFEAFF
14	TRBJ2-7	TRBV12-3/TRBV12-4	CASSSGTGWNEQYF
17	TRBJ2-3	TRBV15	CATSGGGAGGMTDTQYF
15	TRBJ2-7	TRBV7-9	CASSQIGGQVYEQYF
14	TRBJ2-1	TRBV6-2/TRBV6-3	CASSAFSGRNEQFF
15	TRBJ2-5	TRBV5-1	CASSTPSGGQETQYF
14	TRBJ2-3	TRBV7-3	CASSPSRGADTQYF
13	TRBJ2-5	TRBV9	CASSKQGTETQYF
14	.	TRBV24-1	CATSDIGGAREQFF
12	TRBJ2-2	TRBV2	CASTVNTGELFF
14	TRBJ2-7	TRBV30	CAWRQAGASYEQYF
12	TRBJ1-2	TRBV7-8	CASSTVGLGYTF
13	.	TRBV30	CAREIAPRGTQYF
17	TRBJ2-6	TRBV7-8	CASSLGTGGAGANVLTF
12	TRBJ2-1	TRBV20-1	CSVSTVYNGQFF
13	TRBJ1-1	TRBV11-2	CASSLGRATEAFF
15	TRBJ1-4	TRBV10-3	CATWRGSIESEKLFF
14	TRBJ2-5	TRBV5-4	CASSSGTGPAARYF
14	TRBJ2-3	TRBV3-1	CASSQELAADTQYF
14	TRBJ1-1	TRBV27	CASRSGGRYTEAFF
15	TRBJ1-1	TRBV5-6	CASSLNPGANTEAFF
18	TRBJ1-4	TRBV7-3	CASSLIWTLALLCEKLFF
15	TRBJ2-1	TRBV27	CASSTTVLPGGEQFF
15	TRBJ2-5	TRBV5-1	CASSLEGASGGEQYF
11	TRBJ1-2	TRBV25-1	CASGEVYGYTF